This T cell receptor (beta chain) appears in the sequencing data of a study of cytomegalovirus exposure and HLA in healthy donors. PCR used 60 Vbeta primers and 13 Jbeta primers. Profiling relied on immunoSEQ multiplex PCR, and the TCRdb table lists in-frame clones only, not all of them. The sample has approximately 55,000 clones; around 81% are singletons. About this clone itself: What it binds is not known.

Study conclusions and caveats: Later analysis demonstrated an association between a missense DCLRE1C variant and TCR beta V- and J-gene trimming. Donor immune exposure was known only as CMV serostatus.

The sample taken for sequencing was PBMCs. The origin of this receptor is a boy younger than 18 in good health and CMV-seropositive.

CDR3 sequence (DNA): TGTGCCAGCAGTGAACTTAGAAGAGACTATGGCTACACCTTC. It specifies CASSELRRDYGYTF. The chain employs TRBV25-1 and TRBJ1-2, with D unresolved. CDR1 is MGHDK and CDR2 is SYGVNS in the germline V gene. Trimming cost V 2 bases and J 3 bases, with 10 bases left between them. This CDR3 comprises 14 residues.